This record concerns one TCR beta chain sequence. Its antigen is as yet unknown. These data belong to a study of response to subunit inactivated influenza vaccine. Using its own MiXCR run on the RT-PCR reads, TCRdb lists one record per CDR3 protein. In the table there are over 650,000 distinct CDR3 sequences, 18% of which are singletons. Findings of the study overall: The authors suggested that every seasonal influenza vaccination recruits few new T cells.

This sequence originates from a man aged 45-60 years who received an inactivated influenza vaccine. The material was PBMCs from blood, obtained 5 days after vaccination.

CDR3: CASRGGAGSYEQYF. The CDR3 DNA sequence: TGTGCCAGCAGGGGGGGGGCGGGGTCCTACGAGCAGTACTTC. The chain has TRBV12-3 or TRBV12-4 and TRBJ2-7; D is perhaps TRBD2 (7 bases). V lost 6 bases, J lost 1 base, and 13 bases lay in between. The CDR3 is made up of 14 amino acids.